This T cell receptor beta chain came from a study of Ad26.COV2.S vaccination and SARS-CoV-2 variants. Overall study context: Intramuscular Ad26.COV2.S doses were given once or twice, 56 days apart. Study observations and caveats: The authors reported substantial breadth in spike-specific CD8+ and CD4+ T cell responses after vaccination.

Treatment meaning: some 20 received Ad26.COV2.S at low or high dose, single or two shots; about 5 received placebo; per-sample allocation not given. Samples analyzed were those drawn on day 63 after the first vaccine or placebo injection. The administered vaccine (an Ad26 vector) expressed Wuhan-strain SARS-CoV-2 spike. TCRdb's copy holds only in-frame clones and misses some; the assay was immunoSEQ multiplex PCR. Among around 300,000 clones, around nine tenths were seen once, and the ten largest hold approximately 5%. The germline V and J ends were trimmed by 6 bases and 10 bases, with 13 bases remaining between them. Per germline, CDR1 ENHRY and CDR2 SYGVKD. This CDR3 region has 12 residues. As regards this clone: Its antigen is not known.

The genes are TRBV10-3 and TRBJ2-1; tentatively, D is TRBD2 (7 bases). The clonotype comes from a person between 18 and 65 years old who received the Ad26.COV2.S COVID-19 vaccine or a placebo. Sequenced here: peripheral blood, sampled in a trial of Ad26.COV2.S vaccine versus placebo. Written as DNA, the CDR3 is TGTGCCATCAGCTCCGGGGGGCTCGAGCAGTTCTTC. Translating it yields CAISSGGLEQFF.